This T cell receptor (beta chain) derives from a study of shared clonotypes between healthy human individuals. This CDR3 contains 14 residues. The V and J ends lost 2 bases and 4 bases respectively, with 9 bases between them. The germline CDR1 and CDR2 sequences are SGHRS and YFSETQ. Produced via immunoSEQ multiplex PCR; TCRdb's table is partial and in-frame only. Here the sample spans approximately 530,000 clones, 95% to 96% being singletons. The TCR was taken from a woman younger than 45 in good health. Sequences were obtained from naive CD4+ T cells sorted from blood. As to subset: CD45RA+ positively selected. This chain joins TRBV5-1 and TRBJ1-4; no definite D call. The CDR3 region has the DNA TGCGCCAGCAGCTTAGGACGGTATAATGAAAAACTGTTTTTT. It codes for CASSLGRYNEKLFF. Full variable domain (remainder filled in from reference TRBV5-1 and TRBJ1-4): KAGVTQTPRYLIKTRGQQVTLSCSPISGHRSVSWYQQTPGQGLQFLFEYFSETQRNKGNFPGRFSGRQFSNSRSEMNVSTLELGDSALYLCASSLGRYNEKLFFGSGTQLSVL.